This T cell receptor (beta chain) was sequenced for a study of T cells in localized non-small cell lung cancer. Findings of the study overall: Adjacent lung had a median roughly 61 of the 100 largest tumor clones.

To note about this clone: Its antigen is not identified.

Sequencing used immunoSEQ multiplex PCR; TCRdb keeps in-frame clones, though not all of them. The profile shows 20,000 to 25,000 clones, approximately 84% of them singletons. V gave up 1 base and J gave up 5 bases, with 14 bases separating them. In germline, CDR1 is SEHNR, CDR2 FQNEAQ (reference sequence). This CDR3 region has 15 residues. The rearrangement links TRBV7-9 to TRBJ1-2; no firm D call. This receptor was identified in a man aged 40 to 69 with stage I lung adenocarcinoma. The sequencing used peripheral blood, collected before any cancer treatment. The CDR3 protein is CASSLVLGRQYGYTF. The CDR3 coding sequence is TGTGCCAGCAGCTTAGTTTTGGGGAGACAATATGGCTACACCTTC.